The 8 T cell receptor beta chains given below trace back to one sample, sequenced in a study of OX40 agonist ivuxolimab in advanced cancers. Produced via immunoSEQ multiplex PCR; TCRdb's table is partial and in-frame only. The sample holds some 97,000 clones; about nine tenths are singletons and the top ten take under 0.4%. The sample here was CD4+ or CD8+ T cells sorted from blood, taken in a trial of the OX40 agonist ivuxolimab. These receptors were collected from an adult with an advanced solid tumor such as melanoma, head and neck, liver or kidney cancer.

The chain couples TRBV10-2 to TRBJ2-1, with 10 positions matching TRBD2. V was pared by 5 bases and J by 7 bases, with 8 bases of the junction left unmatched. The CDR3 spans 15 residues. The germline gives CDR1 WSHSY, CDR2 SAAADI. CDR3 nucleotide sequence: TGCGCCAGCAGTTTACAGCTAGCGGGAGTTAATGAGCAGTTCTTC. As protein: CASSLQLAGVNEQFF.

The genes are TRBV6-5 and TRBJ1-1, with D unresolved. This CDR3 is built from 14 residues. CDR1 and CDR2 (germline): MNHEY, SVGAGI. The V end lost 5 bases, the J end lost 0 bases, and 10 bases lay between the germline ends. The CDR3 here is CASSRTNMNTEAFF. DNA of the CDR3: TGTGCCAGCAGTCGGACGAACATGAACACTGAAGCTTTCTTT.

The chain uses TRBV9 and TRBJ1-4; D not resolved. The CDR3 is 16 amino acids. Trimming pared 0 bases from V and 0 bases from J, leaving 9 bases between. Germline CDR1 and CDR2: SGDLS and YYNGEE. The CDR3 region has the DNA TGTGCCAGCAGCGTAGGGAGACGGACAACTAATGAAAAACTGTTTTTT. Translated, it gives CASSVGRRTTNEKLFF.

This chain links TRBV15 with TRBJ2-7; perhaps TRBD2 as D (5 bases). The V gene lost 5 bases and the J gene lost 7 bases, with 21 bases spanning the gap. Germline values: CDR1 LNHNV, CDR2 YYDKDF (reference sequence). The CDR3 covers 15 residues. CDR3 coding DNA: TGTGCCACCAGCCCCCGTGCGGGCGCCAAGGAAGAGCAGTACTTC. It translates to CATSPRAGAKEEQYF. Full variable domain (remainder filled in from reference TRBV15 and TRBJ2-7): DAMVIQNPRYQVTQFGKPVTLSCSQTLNHNVMYWYQQKSSQAPKLLFHYYDKDFNNEADTPDNFQSRRPNTSFCFLDIRSPGLGDTAMYLCATSPRAGAKEEQYFGPGTRLTVT.

V is TRBV7-8 and J is TRBJ2-5, with D tentatively TRBD1 or TRBD2 (5 bases each). V lost 5 bases to trimming and J lost 4 bases, with 14 bases between them. The CDR3 length is 14 residues. Germline lookup yields CDR1 SGHVS and CDR2 FQNEAQ. CDR3 coding DNA: TGTGCCAGCAGCCGAGGGACGAATGTAGAGACCCAGTACTTC. This gives the protein CASSRGTNVETQYF.

The J gene is TRBJ2-5, the V gene TRBV18; 7 bases are a match to TRBD1. This CDR3 contains 15 residues. V was pared by 4 bases and J by 3 bases, with 8 bases of the junction left unmatched. Germline V gene sequence: CDR1 KGHSH, CDR2 LQKENI. The CDR3 region has the DNA TGTGCCAGCTCACGCATCACAGGGGTGAAAGAGACCCAGTACTTC. Its translation: CASSRITGVKETQYF.

The chain employs TRBV9 and TRBJ2-3; D unclear. Trimming removed 0 bases from V and 4 bases from J, with 9 bases in between. This CDR3 is 14 amino acids long. Per germline, CDR1 SGDLS and CDR2 YYNGEE. CDR3 nucleotides: TGTGCCAGCAGCGTAGCTAGTAGGGCAGATACGCAGTATTTT. It specifies CASSVASRADTQYF. The entire variable domain, with the rest obtained from reference TRBV9 and TRBJ2-3, is as follows: DSGVTQTPKHLITATGQRVTLRCSPRSGDLSVYWYQQSLDQGLQFLIQYYNGEERAKGNILERFSAQQFPDLHSELNLSSLELGDSALYFCASSVASRADTQYFGPGTRLTVL.

V is TRBV5-5 and J is TRBJ2-5; 7 nucleotides line up with TRBD1. Losses at the gene ends were 1 base for V and 5 bases for J; bases not matched to a gene: 8. This CDR3 region has 15 residues. Germline CDR1 reads SGHKS; CDR2 reads YYEKEE (reference sequence). The CDR3 loop reads CASSLPGQSGETQYF. CDR3 bases: TGTGCCAGCAGCTTGCCGGGACAGTCCGGGGAGACCCAGTACTTC.